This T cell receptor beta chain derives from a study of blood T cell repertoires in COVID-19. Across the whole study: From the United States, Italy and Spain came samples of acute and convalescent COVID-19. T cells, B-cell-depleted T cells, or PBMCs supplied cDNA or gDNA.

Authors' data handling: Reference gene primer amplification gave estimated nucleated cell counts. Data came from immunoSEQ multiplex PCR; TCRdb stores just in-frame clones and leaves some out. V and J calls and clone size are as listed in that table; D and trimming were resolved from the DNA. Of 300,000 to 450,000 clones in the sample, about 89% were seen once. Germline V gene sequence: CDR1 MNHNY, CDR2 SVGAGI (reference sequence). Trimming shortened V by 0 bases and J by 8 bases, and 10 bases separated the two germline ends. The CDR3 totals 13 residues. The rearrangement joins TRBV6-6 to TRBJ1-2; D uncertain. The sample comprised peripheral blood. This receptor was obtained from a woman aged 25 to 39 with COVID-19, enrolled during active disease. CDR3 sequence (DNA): TGTGCCAGCAGTTACTCGACGAGGTGGGGCTACACCTTC. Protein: CASSYSTRWGYTF.